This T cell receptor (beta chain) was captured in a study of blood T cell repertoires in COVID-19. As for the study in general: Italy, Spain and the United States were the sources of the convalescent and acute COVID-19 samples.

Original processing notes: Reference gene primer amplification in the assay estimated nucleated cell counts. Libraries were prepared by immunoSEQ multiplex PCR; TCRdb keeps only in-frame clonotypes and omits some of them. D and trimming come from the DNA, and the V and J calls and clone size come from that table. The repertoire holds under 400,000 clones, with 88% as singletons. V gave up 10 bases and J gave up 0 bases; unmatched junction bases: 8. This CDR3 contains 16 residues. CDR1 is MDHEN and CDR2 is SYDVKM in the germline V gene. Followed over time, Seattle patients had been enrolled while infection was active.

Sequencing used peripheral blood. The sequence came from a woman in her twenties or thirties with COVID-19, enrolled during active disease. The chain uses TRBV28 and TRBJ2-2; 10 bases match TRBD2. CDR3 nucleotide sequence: TGTGCCATCCCTAGTAGCGGGGGGACGAACACCGGGGAGCTGTTTTTT. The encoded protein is CAIPSSGGTNTGELFF.